This TCR beta chain was profiled in a study of control samples from healthy donors and cancer patients. Data came from immunoSEQ multiplex PCR; TCRdb stores just in-frame clones and leaves some out. The sample includes around 67,000 clones, approximately 89% seen only once; the top ten take around 5.5%. V trimming: 3 bases; J trimming: 1 base; junction bases outside the gene matches: 1. The CDR3 contains 13 residues. CDR1 and CDR2 (germline): DFQATT, SNEGSKA (reference sequence). The clonotype comes from a man between 60 and 70 years old with colorectal cancer. The sequenced sample consisted of PBMCs. J is TRBJ1-2 and V is TRBV20-1, with TRBD1 matching over 8 bases. DNA for the CDR3: TGCAGTGCTAGTGACAGGGGTAACTATGGCTACACCTTC. It yields the protein CSASDRGNYGYTF.